This T cell receptor beta chain was recovered during a study of blood T cells in healthy people across ages. The use of a sample-barcoded 5' primer and a J-beta primer mix characterized a second PCR of 7 to 11 cycles. A single record per CDR3 protein comes from TCRdb applying MiXCR to the 5' RACE reads. The sample lists more than 1 million distinct CDR3 sequences; more than 40% were seen once. This CDR3 is built from 15 residues. The junction had 16 bases not matched to a gene; V was cut back by 3 bases and J by 11 bases. Germline V CDR1 and CDR2: DFQATT, SNEGSKA (reference sequence). This sequence joins TRBV20-1 and TRBJ2-5, with TRBD2 identical over 9 bases. The specimen was blood. This clonotype was sampled from a woman in her sixties in good health. The CDR3 sequence: CSARGLAGRPWEQYF. CDR3 in DNA: TGCAGTGCTAGGGGTCTAGCGGGACGGCCATGGGAGCAGTACTTC.